This T cell receptor beta chain came from a study of T cells in Graves' hyperthyroidism and ophthalmopathy. It was RNA transcripts that yielded the amplified TCR beta CDR3 regions. In the first-round RT-PCR of the TCR CDR3, the HTBI primer set was used. TCRdb processed the multiplex PCR reads anew with MiXCR; each CDR3 protein has one entry. The sample has some 490,000 distinct CDR3 sequences; around a fifth are singletons. To note about this clonotype: What it recognizes is unknown.

Trimming cost V 2 bases and J 6 bases, with 14 bases left between them. Per germline, CDR1 SNHLY and CDR2 FYNNEI. CDR3 length: 15 residues. Among ophthalmopathy patients, the Clinical Activity Score reached at least 3, the NOSPECS grade reached at least 4, and duration remained under 3 months. Study-level points and caveats: Before onset, by a median of approximately 6.8 months, the model predicted ophthalmopathy.

The chain uses TRBV2 and TRBJ1-5, with D uncertain. Specimen: blood. The receptor's source is a woman between 65 and 79 years old with Graves' ophthalmopathy. The CDR3 DNA follows: TGTGCCAGCAGTGAAATGGGGTTGGGGAGTCAGCCCCAGCATTTT. Amino acids: CASSEMGLGSQPQHF.